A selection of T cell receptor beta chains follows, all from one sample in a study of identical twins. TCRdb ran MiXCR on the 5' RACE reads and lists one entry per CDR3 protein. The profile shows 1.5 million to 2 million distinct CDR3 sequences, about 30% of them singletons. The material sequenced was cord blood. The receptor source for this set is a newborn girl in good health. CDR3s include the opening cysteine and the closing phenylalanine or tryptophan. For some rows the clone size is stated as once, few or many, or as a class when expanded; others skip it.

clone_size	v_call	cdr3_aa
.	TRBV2	CACSEGSGTDTQYF
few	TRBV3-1	CASSPRGAINEKLFF
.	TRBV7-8	CASRLRPVPITDTQYF
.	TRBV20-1	CSARETSGDEQFF
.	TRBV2	CASSDQGGLDNSPLHF
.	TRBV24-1	CATMGDGANVLTF
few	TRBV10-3	CAITRDREGEQYF
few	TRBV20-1	CSARAPGTGVINYGYTF
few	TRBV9	CASSVRGPPDTQYF
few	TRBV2	CATRQGLGGTEAFF
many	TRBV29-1	CSVDEGSNYGYTF
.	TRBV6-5	CASSYQGGYTF
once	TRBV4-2	CASSQDSIRPLDSEKLFF
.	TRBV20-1	CSAGDRGPYNEQFF
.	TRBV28	CASSLRTSGRLQNEQYF
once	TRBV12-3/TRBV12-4	CASSLYSGSTGELFF
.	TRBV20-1	CSARDPGSKNIQYF
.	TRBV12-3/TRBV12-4	CASSLGPTPSYEQYF
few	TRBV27	CASSFQTSGHNEQFF
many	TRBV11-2	CASSHDRVDTQYF
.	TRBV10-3	CAISHREKAEAFF
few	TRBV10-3	CAILQWGGHEQYF
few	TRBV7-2	CASSLAPSSGNEQFF
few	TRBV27	CASSFSGGGQPQHF
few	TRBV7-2	CASSLAGSGRRYNEQFF
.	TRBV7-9	CASSVWDRQETQYF
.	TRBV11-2	CASSLDPRGLDEQYF
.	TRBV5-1	CASSLEAGGKRTEAFF
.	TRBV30	CAWSVGDRSSWDEQFF
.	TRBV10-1	CASMSSSSGELFF
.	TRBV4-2	CASSQQPGQGAQEKLFF
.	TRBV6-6	CASSTAGGRYNEQYF